The clone carrying this T cell receptor beta chain was recorded many times. TCRdb processed the RT-PCR reads anew with MiXCR; each CDR3 protein has one entry. Of more than 550,000 distinct CDR3 sequences listed, 14% are singletons. Germline CDR1 reads ENHRY; CDR2 reads SYGVKD. The CDR3 spans 16 residues. Trimming stripped 0 bases from V and 4 bases from J, with 14 bases between. Sequencing was done on a sample of memory CD4+ T cells from blood. This sequence originates from a female donor in good health, serving as a healthy control. This chain links TRBV10-3 with TRBJ2-3; D possibly corresponds to TRBD2 (6 bases). The chain's CDR3 is CAISESLQGGADTQYF. For the CDR3, the DNA is TGTGCCATCAGTGAGTCCCTGCAGGGCGGGGCAGATACGCAGTATTTT.